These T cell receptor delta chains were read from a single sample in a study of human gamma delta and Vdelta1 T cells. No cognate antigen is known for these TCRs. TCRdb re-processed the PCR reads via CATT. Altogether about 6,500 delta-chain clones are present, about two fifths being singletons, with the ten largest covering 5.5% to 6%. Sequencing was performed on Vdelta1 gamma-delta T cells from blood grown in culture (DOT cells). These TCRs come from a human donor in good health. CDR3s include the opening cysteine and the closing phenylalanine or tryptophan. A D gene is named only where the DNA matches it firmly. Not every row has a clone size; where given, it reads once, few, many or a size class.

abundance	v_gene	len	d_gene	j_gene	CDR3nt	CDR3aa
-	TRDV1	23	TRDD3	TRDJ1	TGTGCTCTTGGGGAGCCCCGTGAGCCTTCTTACCTCGTACTGGGGGATGCCCCCGATAAACTCATCTTT	CALGEPREPSYLVLGDAPDKLIF
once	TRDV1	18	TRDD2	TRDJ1	TGTGCTCTTGGGGAACTGGTCTTCCTAGAGGGGGTCACCGATAAACTCATCTTT	CALGELVFLEGVTDKLIF
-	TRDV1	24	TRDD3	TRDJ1	TGTGCTCTTGGGGACCCCCATCCCCCTGCGGGGGATACGCACGCGCGGCGGTACACCGATAAACTCATCTTT	CALGDPHPPAGDTHARRYTDKLIF
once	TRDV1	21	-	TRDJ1	TGTGCTCTTGGGGAAATGTACCTAAGGGCGCTGGTCGGTTTTTCCCGCGATAAAGTCATCTTT	CALGEMYLRALVGFSRDKVIF
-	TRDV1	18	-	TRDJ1	TGTGCTCTTGGGGGCCCTTCCTCGACTTATGGGGGTGAACAAAAACTCATCTTT	CALGGPSSTYGGEQKLIF
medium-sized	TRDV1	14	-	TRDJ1	TGTGCTCTTGGGTTTTGGGATAAAGCTAATAAACTCATCTTT	CALGFWDKANKLIF
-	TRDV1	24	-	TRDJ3	TGTGCTCTTGGGGACGGAAAGCCTTCCTACGTACTGGGGGAACCCCTTTGGGACACCCGACAGATGTTTTTC	CALGDGKPSYVLGEPLWDTRQMFF
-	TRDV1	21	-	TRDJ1	TGTGCTCTTGGGGAACCAGCCTTGTTTGGGTCATTGGGGGCCTCCACCGATAAACTCATCTTT	CALGEPALFGSLGASTDKLIF
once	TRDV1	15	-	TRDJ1	TGTGCTCTTGGGGAGCACTTCGGTTACACCGATAAACTCATCTTT	CALGEHFGYTDKLIF
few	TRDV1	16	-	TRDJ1	TGTGCTCTTGGGGAACTCCGGTCCGGTAGACTCGATAAACTCATCTTT	CALGELRSGRLDKLIF
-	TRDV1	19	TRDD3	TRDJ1	TGTGCTCTTGGGGAACCTCCCCTCAGTCCTACGTTGGGGATACGTCGGCTCATCTTT	CALGEPPLSPTLGIRRLIF
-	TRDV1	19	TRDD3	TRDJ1	TGTGCTCTTGGGGAACTTAACCTCCCTCCACTGGGGGATACTTGTAAACTCATCTTT	CALGELNLPPLGDTCKLIF
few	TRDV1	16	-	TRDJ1	TGTGCTCTTGGGGACCGGCCTTCCTACTGGGGGGATGGACTCATCTTT	CALGDRPSYWGDGLIF
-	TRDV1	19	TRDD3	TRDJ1	TGTGCTCTTGGGGAACTGTCGCTGGGGGATACGCTGTTCGCCGATAAACTCATCTTT	CALGELSLGDTLFADKLIF
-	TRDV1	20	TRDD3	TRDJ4	TGTGCTCTTGGGGAACCGATACCCTACTGGGGGACACCACCGGCCAGACCCCTGATCTTT	CALGEPIPYWGTPPARPLIF
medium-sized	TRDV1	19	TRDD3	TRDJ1	TGTGCTCTTGGGGAAAGGGTCCGCGTACTGGGGGATATGACCGATAAACTCATCTTT	CALGERVRVLGDMTDKLIF
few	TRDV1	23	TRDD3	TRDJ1	TGTGCTCTTGGGGGAATCACTCACTGGGGGAACCGATACCTTAGAGAGTACACCGATAAACTCATCTTT	CALGGITHWGNRYLREYTDKLIF
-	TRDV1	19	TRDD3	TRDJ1	TGTGCTCTTGGGGTACGAGCGGGCTGGGGGATAAGGGACACCGATAAACTCATCTTT	CALGVRAGWGIRDTDKLIF
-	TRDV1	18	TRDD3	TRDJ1	TGTGCTCTTGGGGAACTAGGGCCGTGGGGGATACGAACCGATAAACTCATCTTT	CALGELGPWGIRTDKLIF
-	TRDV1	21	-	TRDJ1	TGTGCTCTTGGGGACCTCCACCCTCCTCTTCCTTTCGATACGAGGTCGCATAAACTCATCTTT	CALGDLHPPLPFDTRSHKLIF
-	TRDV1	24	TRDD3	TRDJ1	TGTGCTCTTGGGGAACTACTCTATTCCTACGGGATACTGGGGGATACTCCGTACACCGATAAACTCATCTTT	CALGELLYSYGILGDTPYTDKLIF
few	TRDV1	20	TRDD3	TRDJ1	TGTGCTCTTGGGACACGGTTCCCGCGGCCTTACTGGGGGATTACCGATAAACTCATCTTT	CALGTRFPRPYWGITDKLIF
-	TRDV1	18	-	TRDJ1	TGTGCTCTTGGTCTGATTGGGCTGGGTCGAGACTACACCGATAAACTCATCTTT	CALGLIGLGRDYTDKLIF
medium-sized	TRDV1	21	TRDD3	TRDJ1	TGTGCTCTTGGGAACCTCTACACGGGGGGATCCCTAGCCCGTTACACCGATAAACTCATCTTT	CALGNLYTGGSLARYTDKLIF
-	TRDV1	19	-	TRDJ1	TGTGCTCTTGGGGAACCCATACTACGTGTACCGACGTACACCGATAAACTCATCTTT	CALGEPILRVPTYTDKLIF
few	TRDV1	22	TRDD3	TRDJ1	TGTGCTCTTGGCCTCCGGGGGTCTACCGAGGGGCCTGGGGGATACTTCACCGATAAACTCATCTTT	CALGLRGSTEGPGGYFTDKLIF
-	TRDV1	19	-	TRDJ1	TGTGCTCTTGGGGAGCCCGTGTGGATTGGTGATACGCAGTTCGATAAACTCATCTTT	CALGEPVWIGDTQFDKLIF
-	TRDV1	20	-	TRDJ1	TGTGCTCTTGGGGAAGCGTTGACGTTGAGGGGGTCCTCGTACACCGATAAACTCATCTTT	CALGEALTLRGSSYTDKLIF
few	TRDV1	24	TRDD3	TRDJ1	TGTGCTCTTGGGGATCAAGGTATATGGGCGTCTCGAGGTACTGGGGGATACTGGACCGATAAACTCATCTTT	CALGDQGIWASRGTGGYWTDKLIF
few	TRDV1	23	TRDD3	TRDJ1	TGTGCTCTTGGGTCCCTCTCTCCTACTACCCTGAACTGGGGGATTCGGTACACCGATAAACTCATCTTT	CALGSLSPTTLNWGIRYTDKLIF
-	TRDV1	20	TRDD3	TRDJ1	TGTGCTCTTGGGGAACTATTACCCACCTGGGGGATACACAGCACCGATAAACTCATCTTT	CALGELLPTWGIHSTDKLIF
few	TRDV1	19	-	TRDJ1	TGTGCTCTTGGGGTAGTATTCCCTGGTGGGGCAAGGGGAACCGATAAACTCATCTTT	CALGVVFPGGARGTDKLIF
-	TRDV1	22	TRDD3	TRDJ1	TGTGCTCTTGGGGATGGCCCTTCCGCCGGTTTGAGTATTGGGGGATACCCTGGCAAACTCATCTTT	CALGDGPSAGLSIGGYPGKLIF
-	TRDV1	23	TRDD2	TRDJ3	TGTGCTCTTGGGGCCAAAACCACTTCCTACAGAGGAGTGCTCTCCTGGGACACCCGACAGATGTTTTTC	CALGAKTTSYRGVLSWDTRQMFF
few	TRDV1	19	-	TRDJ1	TGTGCTCTTGGGGAAACCTTCCCCTACTGGGCCGGGTACACCGATAAACTCATCTTT	CALGETFPYWAGYTDKLIF
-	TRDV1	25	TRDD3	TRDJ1	TGTGCTCTTGGGGAACTCTATAGCTCCCTACTTCGGCCAGGCCCAGCCCTGGGGGATACCGATAAACTCATCTTT	CALGELYSSLLRPGPALGDTDKLIF
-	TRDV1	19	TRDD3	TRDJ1	TGTGCTCTTGGGGAACTATCTACTGGGGGAAAGACGTACACCGATAAACGCATCTTT	CALGELSTGGKTYTDKRIF
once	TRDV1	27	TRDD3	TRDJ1	TGTGCTCTTGGGGAACCTATTTTAAATCCCTACGGTCCGTACTGGGGGATACGCCTCCCGTACACCGATAAACTCATCTTT	CALGEPILNPYGPYWGIRLPYTDKLIF
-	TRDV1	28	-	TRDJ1	TGTGCTCTTGGGCCCGGCCTTCCTACTCCGGTTAGGAGGTCAGGATTACTGGGGGGAGCCCCCTACACCGATAAACTCATCTTT	CALGPGLPTPVRRSGLLGGAPYTDKLIF
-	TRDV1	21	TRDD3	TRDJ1	TGTGCTCTTGGGGAGCCCAACTCAATTCCTATCTGGGGGATACGGGACTATAAACTCATCTTT	CALGEPNSIPIWGIRDYKLIF
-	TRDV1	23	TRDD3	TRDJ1	TGTGCTCTTGGGGAACGATCCCCCTCTTGGGAACTGGGGGATCCGATATACATCGATAAACTCATCTTT	CALGERSPSWELGDPIYIDKLIF
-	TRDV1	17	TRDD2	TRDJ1	TGTGCTCTTGGGGAGGCTTCCTACAGGCGGATATCCGATAAACTCATCTTT	CALGEASYRRISDKLIF
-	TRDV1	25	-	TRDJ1	TGTGCTCTTGGGGAACCATTCTACGGGGAAGGGTCGGGGGCAACCTTCCGGGGGTCAACCGATAAACTCATCTTT	CALGEPFYGEGSGATFRGSTDKLIF
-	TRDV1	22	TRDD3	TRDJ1	TGTGCTCTTGGCGGCTTCCTAACTGGGGGATACGCGATGATCGCTTACACCGATAAACTCATCTTT	CALGGFLTGGYAMIAYTDKLIF
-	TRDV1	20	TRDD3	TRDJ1	TGTGCTCTTGGGGGTCTTCACTTGCCTTCGGCTGGGGGGTACACCGATAAACTCATCTTT	CALGGLHLPSAGGYTDKLIF
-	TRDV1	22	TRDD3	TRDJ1	TGTGCTCTTGGGGAAAATCCCCCAAACTTACTGGGGGATACGCGGTACACCGATAAACGCATCTTT	CALGENPPNLLGDTRYTDKRIF
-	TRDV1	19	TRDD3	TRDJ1	TGTGCTCTTGGGGAACTTTACTTCACTGGGGGGTCGAACACCGATAAACTCATCTTT	CALGELYFTGGSNTDKLIF
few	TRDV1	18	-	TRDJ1	TGTGCTCTTGGGGATTCCAACTTTTCCCGTTCGAACACCGATAAACTCATCTTT	CALGDSNFSRSNTDKLIF
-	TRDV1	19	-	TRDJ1	TGTGCTCTTGGGGAACTTACCTACGTACTACCATTCTCACCCGATAAACTCATCTTT	CALGELTYVLPFSPDKLIF